Listed here are 21 T cell receptor beta chains from one sample, sequenced in a study of blood T cells in healthy people across ages. PCR was performed a second time for 7 to 11 cycles using a sample-barcoded 5' primer and a J-beta primer mix. From the 5' RACE reads, TCRdb called clonotypes with MiXCR, one entry per CDR3 protein. The sample contains hundreds of thousands of distinct CDR3 sequences, over 45% of which appear only once. The sample was blood. These receptors all stem from a man in his thirties or forties in good health.

This chain links TRBV12-3 or TRBV12-4 with TRBJ2-7, with unresolved D. V gave up 3 bases and J gave up 5 bases, with 8 bases separating them. CDR3 length: 12 residues. CDR3 sequence (DNA): TGTGCCAGCAGTTTTGCGTTTAACGAGCAGTACTTC. Translation: CASSFAFNEQYF.

V is TRBV10-3 and J is TRBJ2-5; weak D call: TRBD2 (5 bases). In germline, CDR1 is ENHRY, CDR2 SYGVKD. The CDR3 covers 16 residues. Between the trimmed V and J ends, which lost 0 bases and 2 bases, there was a span of 13 bases. The CDR3 sequence is CAISESTGKRQETQYF. CDR3 nucleotides: TGTGCCATCAGTGAGTCGACGGGAAAGAGGCAAGAGACCCAGTACTTC.

This chain connects TRBV6-2 or TRBV6-3 to TRBJ2-3; TRBD2 matches 9 bases. The CDR3 sequence is 18 residues long. V was pared by 0 bases and J by 3 bases, with 10 bases of the junction left unmatched. The germline gives CDR1 MNHEY, CDR2 SVGEGT. Written as DNA, the CDR3 is TGTGCCAGCAGTTACTCAGTATCCGGCGGGAGGGCGACAGATACGCAGTATTTT. Its translation: CASSYSVSGGRATDTQYF.

The chain recombines TRBV5-1 with TRBJ2-6, with D perhaps TRBD2 (6 bases). The germline V gene encodes CDR1 SGHRS and CDR2 YFSETQ. The CDR3 runs to 15 residues. V was cut by 2 bases and J by 1 base, with 7 bases left in between. The DNA for the CDR3 is TGCGCCAGCAGCTTACGGGAGTCTGGGGCCAACGTCCTGACTTTC. Translation: CASSLRESGANVLTF. Full variable domain (remainder filled in from reference TRBV5-1 and TRBJ2-6): KAGVTQTPRYLIKTRGQQVTLSCSPISGHRSVSWYQQTPGQGLQFLFEYFSETQRNKGNFPGRFSGRQFSNSRSEMNVSTLELGDSALYLCASSLRESGANVLTFGAGSRLTVL.

J is TRBJ2-7 and V is TRBV6-1, with unresolved D. Germline V gene lookup returns CDR1 MNHNS and CDR2 SASEGT. Trimming stripped 4 bases from V and 3 bases from J, with 10 bases between. The CDR3 runs 13 residues. The CDR3 nucleotides are TGTGCCAGCAGTGGCCTCCCCCGCTACGAGCAGTACTTC. Its translation: CASSGLPRYEQYF.

The chain has TRBV20-1 and TRBJ1-4, with TRBD1 matching over 7 bases. J lost 4 bases, V lost 3 bases, and 5 bases had no gene match. The CDR3 has 14 amino acids. Per the germline V gene, CDR1 is DFQATT and CDR2 is SNEGSKA (reference sequence). The CDR3 reads CSASPGQVNEKLFF. In DNA, the CDR3 is TGCAGTGCTAGCCCCGGACAGGTTAATGAAAAACTGTTTTTT.

This clonotype was counted between two and nine times. The chain employs TRBV7-9 and TRBJ2-2; 15 positions match TRBD2. V lost 3 bases, J lost 5 bases, and 7 bases stayed unmatched. Looked up from germline, CDR1 is SEHNR and CDR2 is FQNEAQ (reference sequence). The CDR3 consists of 18 residues. The CDR3 sequence: CASSFIGLAGGPTGELFF. The CDR3 bases are TGTGCCAGCAGCTTTATTGGACTAGCGGGAGGGCCAACCGGGGAGCTGTTTTTT.

V is TRBV20-1 and J is TRBJ1-2; maybe TRBD1 (5 bases). The CDR3 covers 14 residues. Trimming removed 1 base from V and 6 bases from J, with 15 bases in between. CDR1 and CDR2 from the germline V gene are DFQATT and SNEGSKA (reference sequence). This CDR3 is CSARAYPGENGYTF. The CDR3 DNA follows: TGCAGTGCTAGAGCCTATCCGGGGGAGAATGGCTACACCTTC.

Here the CDR3 reads CSARDQILGAKNIQYF. CDR3 nucleotide sequence: TGCAGTGCTAGAGATCAAATCTTAGGAGCCAAAAACATTCAGTACTTC. This chain uses TRBV20-1 with TRBJ2-4; D unclear. Trimming took off 0 bases at V and 0 bases at J, with 12 bases between the two ends. The CDR3 spans 16 residues. Germline CDR1 is DFQATT and CDR2 is SNEGSKA (reference sequence).

V gene TRBV7-9 combines with J gene TRBJ1-3; weak D call: TRBD1 (5 bases). The CDR3 has 14 amino acids. Germline lookup yields CDR1 SEHNR and CDR2 FQNEAQ (reference sequence). V gave up 8 bases and J gave up 2 bases, with 13 bases separating them. The CDR3 reads CASPKGTAGNTIYF. CDR3 sequence (DNA): TGTGCCAGCCCTAAGGGGACCGCTGGAAACACCATATATTTT.

This chain links TRBV19 with TRBJ1-1, with a tentative D call TRBD1 (5 bases). The length of the CDR3 is 15 residues. The germline gives CDR1 LNHDA, CDR2 SQIVND (reference sequence). Between the trimmed V and J ends, which lost 7 bases and 2 bases, there was a span of 17 bases. As DNA, the CDR3 is TGTGCCAGTAACAGGTGGAGGGAGGGAAACACTGAAGCTTTCTTT. Amino acids: CASNRWREGNTEAFF.

The chain has TRBV3-1 and TRBJ2-5, with TRBD2 matching 8 bases. The CDR3 has 12 residues. Trimming removed 8 bases from V and 7 bases from J; junction bases left unmatched: 6. The germline V gene encodes CDR1 LGHDT and CDR2 YNNKEL (reference sequence). The CDR3 loop reads CASLGTRGTQYF. CDR3 DNA sequence: TGTGCCAGCTTGGGGACTAGAGGGACCCAGTACTTC.

V usage is TRBV5-1 and J usage is TRBJ2-1, with TRBD2 matching 9 bases. The length of the CDR3 is 18 residues. Germline CDR1 is SGHRS and CDR2 is YFSETQ. V trimming: 1 base; J trimming: 0 bases; junction bases outside the gene matches: 8. Written as DNA, the CDR3 is TGCGCCAGCAGCTTGTTTGTTAGCGGGAGTTTCTCCTACAATGAGCAGTTCTTC. Its protein is CASSLFVSGSFSYNEQFF.

This clonotype was detected a few times. This chain connects TRBV9 to TRBJ2-1; TRBD2 is a possible D gene (5 bases). There are 16 residues in the CDR3. The V end was cut by 0 bases, the J end by 4 bases, with 14 bases between. Germline V gene data show CDR1 as SGDLS and CDR2 as YYNGEE. CDR3 DNA sequence: TGTGCCAGCAGCGTAGGCGGTAAGCGGCCATACAATGAGCAGTTCTTC. Translating it yields CASSVGGKRPYNEQFF.

The chain employs TRBV27 and TRBJ1-6; maybe TRBD1 (5 bases). The germline gives CDR1 MNHEY, CDR2 SMNVEV (reference sequence). The V end lost 8 bases, the J end lost 8 bases, and 13 bases lay between the germline ends. The CDR3 length is 13 residues. CDR3 region: CASGALGDSPLHF. The CDR3, as DNA: TGTGCCAGCGGGGCCCTGGGGGATTCACCCCTCCACTTT.

This clonotype was counted only a few times. The rearrangement joins TRBV5-1 to TRBJ2-1; TRBD2 matches at 10 bases. The CDR3 is 16 residues long. V shed 4 bases, J shed 4 bases, and the junction held 8 bases outside the gene matches. Per the germline V gene, CDR1 is SGHRS and CDR2 is YFSETQ. The CDR3 loop reads CASSLDTSGKYNEQFF. As DNA, the CDR3 is TGCGCCAGCAGCCTCGATACTAGCGGGAAATACAATGAGCAGTTCTTC.

V usage is TRBV6-2 or TRBV6-3 and J usage is TRBJ2-2, with 9 positions matching TRBD1. The CDR3 is 14 amino acids. The ends lost 10 bases at V and 5 bases at J; junction bases unmatched: 8. Germline V gene lookup returns CDR1 MNHEY and CDR2 SVGEGT. This CDR3 reads CATLKTGGTGELFF. In DNA, the CDR3 is TGTGCCACCTTAAAGACAGGGGGTACCGGGGAGCTGTTTTTT.

J is TRBJ1-5 and V is TRBV6-2 or TRBV6-3; 9 nucleotides align to TRBD1. This CDR3 spans 14 amino acids. Trimming took 6 bases from V and 7 from J; bases not matched to a gene: 7. The germline CDR1 and CDR2 sequences are MNHEY and SVGEGT. The CDR3 DNA sequence: TGTGCCAGCAGCCCCGGGACAGGGAGGCAGCCCCAGCATTTT. Translation gives CASSPGTGRQPQHF.

The V gene is TRBV4-2, the J gene TRBJ2-3, with D perhaps being TRBD1 or TRBD2 (6 bases each). The CDR3 runs to 16 residues. Germline lookup yields CDR1 LGHNA and CDR2 YNFKEQ. V was pared by 2 bases and J by 5 bases, with 17 bases between. CDR3 DNA sequence: TGTGCCAGCAGCCAAATGTTAAGCGAGGGGGGAGATACGCAGTATTTT. It codes for CASSQMLSEGGDTQYF.

The chain is built from TRBV6-1 and TRBJ2-1; weak D call: TRBD2 (5 bases). The germline V and J ends were trimmed by 3 bases and 12 bases, with 21 bases remaining between them. Germline values: CDR1 MNHNS, CDR2 SASEGT. There are 15 residues in the CDR3. CDR3 in DNA: TGTGCCAGCAGTGAGCCTTCAATGGGGAGCTATGTGCAGTTCTTC. It encodes CASSEPSMGSYVQFF.

This chain joins TRBV29-1 and TRBJ2-3, with 8 nucleotides matching TRBD1. Per the germline V gene, CDR1 is SQVTM and CDR2 is ANQGSEA. The CDR3 extends over 15 amino acids. V was clipped by 2 bases and J by 4 bases; unmatched bases: 8. CDR3 protein: CSVESRRQGPDTQYF. CDR3 coding DNA: TGCAGCGTTGAATCTAGGCGACAGGGGCCAGATACGCAGTATTTT.